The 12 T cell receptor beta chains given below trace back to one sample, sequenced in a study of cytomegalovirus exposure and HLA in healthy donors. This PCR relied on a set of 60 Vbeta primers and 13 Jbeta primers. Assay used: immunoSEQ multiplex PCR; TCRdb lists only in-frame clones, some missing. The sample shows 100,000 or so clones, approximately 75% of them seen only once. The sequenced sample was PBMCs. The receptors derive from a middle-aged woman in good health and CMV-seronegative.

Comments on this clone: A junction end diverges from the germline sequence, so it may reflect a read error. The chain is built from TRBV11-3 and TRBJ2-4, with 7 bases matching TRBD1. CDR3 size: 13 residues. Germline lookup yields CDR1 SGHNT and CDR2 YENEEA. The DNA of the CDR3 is TGTGCCAGCAGCATAGAGACAGGGAACATTCAGTACTTC. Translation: CASSIETGNIQYF.

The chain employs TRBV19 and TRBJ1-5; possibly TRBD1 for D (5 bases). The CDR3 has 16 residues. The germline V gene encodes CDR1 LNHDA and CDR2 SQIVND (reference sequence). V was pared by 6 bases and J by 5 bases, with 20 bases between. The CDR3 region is CASSGGKDKNYQPQHF. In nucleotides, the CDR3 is TGTGCCAGTAGCGGGGGGAAGGATAAGAACTATCAGCCCCAGCATTTT.

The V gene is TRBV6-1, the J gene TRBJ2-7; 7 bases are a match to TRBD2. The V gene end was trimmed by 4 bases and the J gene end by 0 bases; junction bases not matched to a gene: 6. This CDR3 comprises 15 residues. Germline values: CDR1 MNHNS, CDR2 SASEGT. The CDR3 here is CASSGRGDGSYEQYF. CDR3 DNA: TGTGCCAGCAGTGGCCGGGGGGACGGCTCCTACGAGCAGTACTTC.

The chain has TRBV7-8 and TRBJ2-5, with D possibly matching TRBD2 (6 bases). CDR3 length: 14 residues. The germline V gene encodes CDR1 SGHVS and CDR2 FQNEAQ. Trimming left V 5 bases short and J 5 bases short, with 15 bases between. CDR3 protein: CASSPQTRRETQYF. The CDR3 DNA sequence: TGTGCCAGCAGCCCGCAGACTAGGAGGGAGACCCAGTACTTC.

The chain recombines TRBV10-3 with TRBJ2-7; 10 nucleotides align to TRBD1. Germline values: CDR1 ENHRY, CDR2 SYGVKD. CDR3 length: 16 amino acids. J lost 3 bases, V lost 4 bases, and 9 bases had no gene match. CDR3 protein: CAISGDTGTGVYEQYF. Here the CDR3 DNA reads TGTGCCATCAGTGGAGATACCGGGACAGGGGTCTACGAGCAGTACTTC.

CDR3 residues: CASSEVAGAFNEQFF. CDR3 coding DNA: TGTGCCAGCAGTGAAGTAGCGGGAGCTTTTAATGAGCAGTTCTTC. V gene TRBV6-1 combines with J gene TRBJ2-1; 9 nucleotides match TRBD2. The length of the CDR3 is 15 residues. J lost 7 bases, V lost 1 base, and 5 bases had no gene match. In germline, CDR1 is MNHNS, CDR2 SASEGT.

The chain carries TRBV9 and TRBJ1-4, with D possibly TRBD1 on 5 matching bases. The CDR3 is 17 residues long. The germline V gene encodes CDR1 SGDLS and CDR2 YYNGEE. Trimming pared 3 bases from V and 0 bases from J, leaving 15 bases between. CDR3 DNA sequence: TGTGCCAGCAGCGCTCTACAGGTCTTGACAACTAATGAAAAACTGTTTTTT. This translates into CASSALQVLTTNEKLFF.

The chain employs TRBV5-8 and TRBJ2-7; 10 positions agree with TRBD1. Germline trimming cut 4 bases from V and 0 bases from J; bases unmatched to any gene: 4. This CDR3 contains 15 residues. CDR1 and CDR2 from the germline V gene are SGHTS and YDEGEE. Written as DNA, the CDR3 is TGTGCCAGCAGCCACGGACAGGGGGTCTCCTACGAGCAGTACTTC. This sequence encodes CASSHGQGVSYEQYF.

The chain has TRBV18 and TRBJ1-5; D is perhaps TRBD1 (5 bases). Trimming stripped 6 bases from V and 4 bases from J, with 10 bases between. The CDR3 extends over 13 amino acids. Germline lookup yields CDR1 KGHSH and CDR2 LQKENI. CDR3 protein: CASSADRNQPQHF. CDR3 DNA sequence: TGTGCCAGCTCGGCCGACAGAAATCAGCCCCAGCATTTT.

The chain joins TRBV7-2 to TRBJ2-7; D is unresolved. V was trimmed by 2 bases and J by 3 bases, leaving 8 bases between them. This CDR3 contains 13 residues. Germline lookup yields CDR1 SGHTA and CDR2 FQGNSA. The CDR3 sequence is CASSLTRFYEQYF. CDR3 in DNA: TGTGCCAGCAGCTTAACCAGGTTCTACGAGCAGTACTTC.

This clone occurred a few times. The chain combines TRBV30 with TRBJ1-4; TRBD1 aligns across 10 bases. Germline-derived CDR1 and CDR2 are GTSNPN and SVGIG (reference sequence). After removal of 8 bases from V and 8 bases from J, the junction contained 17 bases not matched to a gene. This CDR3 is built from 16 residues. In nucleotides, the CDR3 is TGTGCCGCCCAGTTGGGACAGGGGATATTTGGGGAAAAACTGTTTTTT. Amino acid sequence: CAAQLGQGIFGEKLFF.

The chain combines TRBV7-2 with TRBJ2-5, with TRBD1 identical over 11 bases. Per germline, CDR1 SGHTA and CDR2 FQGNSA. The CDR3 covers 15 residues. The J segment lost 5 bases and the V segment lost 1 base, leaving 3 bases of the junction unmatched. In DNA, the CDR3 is TGTGCCAGCAGCTTAGGGACAGGGGGCCGGGAGACCCAGTACTTC. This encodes CASSLGTGGRETQYF.